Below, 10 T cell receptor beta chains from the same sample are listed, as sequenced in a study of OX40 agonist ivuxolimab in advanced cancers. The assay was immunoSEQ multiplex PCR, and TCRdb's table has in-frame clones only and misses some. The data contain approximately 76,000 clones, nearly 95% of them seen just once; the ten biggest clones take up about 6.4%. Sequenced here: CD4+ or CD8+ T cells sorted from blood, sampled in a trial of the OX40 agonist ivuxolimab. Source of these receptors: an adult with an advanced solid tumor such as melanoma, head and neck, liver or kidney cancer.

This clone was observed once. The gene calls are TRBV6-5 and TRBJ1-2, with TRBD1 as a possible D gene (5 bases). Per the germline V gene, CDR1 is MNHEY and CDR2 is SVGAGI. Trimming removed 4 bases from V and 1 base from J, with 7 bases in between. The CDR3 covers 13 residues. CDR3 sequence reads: CASSSDSNYGYTF. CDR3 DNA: TGTGCCAGCAGTTCCGACAGTAACTATGGCTACACCTTC.

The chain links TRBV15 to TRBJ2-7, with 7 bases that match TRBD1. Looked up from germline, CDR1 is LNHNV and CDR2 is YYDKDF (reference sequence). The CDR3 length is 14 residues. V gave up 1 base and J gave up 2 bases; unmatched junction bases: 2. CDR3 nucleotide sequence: TGTGCCACCAGCAGAGTGGGACAGACCTACGAGCAGTACTTC. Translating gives CATSRVGQTYEQYF.

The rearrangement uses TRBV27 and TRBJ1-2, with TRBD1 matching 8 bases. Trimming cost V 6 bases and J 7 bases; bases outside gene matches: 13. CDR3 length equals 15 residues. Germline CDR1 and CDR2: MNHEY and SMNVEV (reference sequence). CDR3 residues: CASSPSGRTGFGYTF. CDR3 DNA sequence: TGTGCCAGCAGCCCATCGGGCCGGACAGGGTTTGGCTACACCTTC.

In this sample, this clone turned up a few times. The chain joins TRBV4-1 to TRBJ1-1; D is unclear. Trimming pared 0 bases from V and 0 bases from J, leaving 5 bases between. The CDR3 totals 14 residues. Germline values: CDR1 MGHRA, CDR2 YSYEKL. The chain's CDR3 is CASSQDELNTEAFF. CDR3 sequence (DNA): TGCGCCAGCAGCCAAGATGAGCTGAACACTGAAGCTTTCTTT.

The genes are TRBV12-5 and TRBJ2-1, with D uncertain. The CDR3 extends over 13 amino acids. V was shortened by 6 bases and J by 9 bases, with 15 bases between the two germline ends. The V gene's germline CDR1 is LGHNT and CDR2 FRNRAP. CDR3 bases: TGTGCTAGTGGCCCCTCCCTATGGGGTGAGCAGTTCTTC. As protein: CASGPSLWGEQFF.

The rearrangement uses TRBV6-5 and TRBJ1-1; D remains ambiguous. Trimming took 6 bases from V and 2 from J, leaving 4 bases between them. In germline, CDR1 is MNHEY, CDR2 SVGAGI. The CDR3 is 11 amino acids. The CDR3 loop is CASRVNTEAFF. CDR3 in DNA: TGTGCCAGCAGAGTCAACACTGAAGCTTTCTTT.

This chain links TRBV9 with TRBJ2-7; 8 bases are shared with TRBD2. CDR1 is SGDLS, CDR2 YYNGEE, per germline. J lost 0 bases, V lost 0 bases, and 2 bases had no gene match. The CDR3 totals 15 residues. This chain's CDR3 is CASSVGSGGSYEQYF. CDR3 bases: TGTGCCAGCAGCGTAGGAAGCGGGGGCTCCTACGAGCAGTACTTC. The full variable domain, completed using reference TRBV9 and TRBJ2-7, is DSGVTQTPKHLITATGQRVTLRCSPRSGDLSVYWYQQSLDQGLQFLIQYYNGEERAKGNILERFSAQQFPDLHSELNLSSLELGDSALYFCASSVGSGGSYEQYFGPGTRLTVT.

The CDR3 loop is CASSVSRGQGAFF. The CDR3, as DNA: TGTGCCAGCAGTGTCAGCAGGGGGCAGGGAGCTTTCTTT. The chain is built from TRBV6-1 and TRBJ1-1; 8 bases match TRBD1. The germline V gene encodes CDR1 MNHNS and CDR2 SASEGT. The CDR3 covers 13 residues. J was trimmed by 10 bases and V by 4 bases; bases with no gene match: 8.

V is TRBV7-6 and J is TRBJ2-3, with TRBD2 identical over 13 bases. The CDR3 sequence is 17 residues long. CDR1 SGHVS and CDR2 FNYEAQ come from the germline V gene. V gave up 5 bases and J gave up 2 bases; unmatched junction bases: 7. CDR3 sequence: CASSPGLAGETTDTQYF. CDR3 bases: TGTGCCAGCAGCCCCGGACTAGCGGGGGAGACCACAGATACGCAGTATTTT.

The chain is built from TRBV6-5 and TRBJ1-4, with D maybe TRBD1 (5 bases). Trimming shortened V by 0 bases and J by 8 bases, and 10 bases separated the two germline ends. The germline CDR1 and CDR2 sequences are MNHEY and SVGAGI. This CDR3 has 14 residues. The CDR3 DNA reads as TGTGCCAGCAGTTACTCAGACAGTGAGGAAAAACTGTTTTTT. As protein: CASSYSDSEEKLFF.